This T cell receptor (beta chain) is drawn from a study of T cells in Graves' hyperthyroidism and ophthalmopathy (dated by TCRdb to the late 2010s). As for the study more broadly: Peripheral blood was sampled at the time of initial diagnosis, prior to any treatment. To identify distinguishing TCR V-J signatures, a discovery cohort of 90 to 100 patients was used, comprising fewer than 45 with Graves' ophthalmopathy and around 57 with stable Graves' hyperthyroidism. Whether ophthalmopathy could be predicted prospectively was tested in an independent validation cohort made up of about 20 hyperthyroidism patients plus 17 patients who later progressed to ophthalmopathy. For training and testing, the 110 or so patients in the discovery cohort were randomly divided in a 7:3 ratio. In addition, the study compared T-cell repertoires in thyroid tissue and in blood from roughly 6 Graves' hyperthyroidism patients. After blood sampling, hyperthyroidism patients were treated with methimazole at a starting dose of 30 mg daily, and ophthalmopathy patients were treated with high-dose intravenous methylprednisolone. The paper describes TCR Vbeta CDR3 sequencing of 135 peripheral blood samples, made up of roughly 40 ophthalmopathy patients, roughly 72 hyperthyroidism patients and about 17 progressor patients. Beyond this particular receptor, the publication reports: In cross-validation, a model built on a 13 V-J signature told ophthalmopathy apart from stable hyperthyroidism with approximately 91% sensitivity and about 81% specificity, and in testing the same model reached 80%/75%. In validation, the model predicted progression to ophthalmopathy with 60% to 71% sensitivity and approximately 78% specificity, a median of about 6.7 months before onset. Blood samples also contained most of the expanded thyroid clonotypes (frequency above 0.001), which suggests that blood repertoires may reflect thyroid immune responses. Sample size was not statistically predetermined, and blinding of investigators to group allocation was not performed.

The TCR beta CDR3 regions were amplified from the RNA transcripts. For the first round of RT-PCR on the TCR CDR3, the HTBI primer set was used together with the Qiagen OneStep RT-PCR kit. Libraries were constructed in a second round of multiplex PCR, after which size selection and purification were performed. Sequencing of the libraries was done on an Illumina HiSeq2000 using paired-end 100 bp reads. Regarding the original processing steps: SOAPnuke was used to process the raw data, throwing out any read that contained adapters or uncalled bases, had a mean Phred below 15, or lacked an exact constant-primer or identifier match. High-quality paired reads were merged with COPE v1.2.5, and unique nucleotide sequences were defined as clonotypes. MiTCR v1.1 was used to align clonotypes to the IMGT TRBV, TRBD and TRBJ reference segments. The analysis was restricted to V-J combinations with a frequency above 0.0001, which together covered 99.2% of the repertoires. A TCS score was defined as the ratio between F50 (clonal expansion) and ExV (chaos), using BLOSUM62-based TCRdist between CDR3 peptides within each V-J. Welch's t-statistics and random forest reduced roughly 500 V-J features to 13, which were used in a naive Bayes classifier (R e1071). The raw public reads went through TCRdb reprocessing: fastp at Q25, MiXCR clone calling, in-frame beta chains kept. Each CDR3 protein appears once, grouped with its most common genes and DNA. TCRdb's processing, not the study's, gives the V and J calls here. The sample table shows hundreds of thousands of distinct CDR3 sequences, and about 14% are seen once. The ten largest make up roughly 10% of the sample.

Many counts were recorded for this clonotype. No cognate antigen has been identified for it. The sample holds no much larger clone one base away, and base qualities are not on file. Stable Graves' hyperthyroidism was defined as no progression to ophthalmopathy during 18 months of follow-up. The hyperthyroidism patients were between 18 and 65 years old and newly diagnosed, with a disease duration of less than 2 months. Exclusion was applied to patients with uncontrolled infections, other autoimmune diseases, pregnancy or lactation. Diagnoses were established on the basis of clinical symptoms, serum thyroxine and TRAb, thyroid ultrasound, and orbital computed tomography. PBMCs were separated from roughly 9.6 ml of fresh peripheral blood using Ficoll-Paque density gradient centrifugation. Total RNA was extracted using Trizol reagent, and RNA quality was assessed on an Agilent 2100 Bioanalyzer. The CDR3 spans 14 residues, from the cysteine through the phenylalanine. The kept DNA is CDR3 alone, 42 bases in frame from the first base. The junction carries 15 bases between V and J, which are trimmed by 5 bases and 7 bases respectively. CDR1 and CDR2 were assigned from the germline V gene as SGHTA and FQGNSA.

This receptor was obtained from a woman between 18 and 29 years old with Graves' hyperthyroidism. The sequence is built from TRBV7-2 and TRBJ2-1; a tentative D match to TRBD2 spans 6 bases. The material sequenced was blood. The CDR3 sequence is CASSLGPGVNEQFF. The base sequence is TGTGCCAGCAGCCTAGGGCCGGGAGTGAATGAGCAGTTCTTC.